These T cell receptor beta chains were read from a single sample in a study of T cell changes during pregnancy in multiple sclerosis. Assay used: immunoSEQ multiplex PCR; TCRdb lists only in-frame clones, some missing. The table records about 49,000 clones, almost 90% of them present only once. The sample consisted of peripheral blood, taken after pregnancy. The origin of the receptors is a female donor in good health, enrolled as a control in a pregnancy study. CDR3s include the opening cysteine and the closing phenylalanine or tryptophan. A D gene is named only where the DNA matches it firmly. Only part of the rows carry a size: once, few, many, or a class if the clone is expanded.

V gene	D gene	clone size	J gene	CDR3 DNA	CDR3 protein
TRBV9	TRBD1	-	TRBJ2-7	TGTGCCAGCAGCGGGAGACAGGGAGCCGTCCCCTACGAGCAGTACTTC	CASSGRQGAVPYEQYF
TRBV5-1	-	-	TRBJ2-3	TGCGCCAGCAGCTTGAGTAGGGGCGGCACAGATACGCAGTATTTT	CASSLSRGGTDTQYF
TRBV5-6	-	once	TRBJ2-6	TGTGCCAGCAGCTTGGCGGGAGGGGGCGCTTCTGACAACGTCCTGACTTTC	CASSLAGGGASDNVLTF
TRBV10-2	TRBD1	once	TRBJ1-2	TGCGCCAGCAGTGAGTCTGGACAGGGTAACTATGGCTACACCTTC	CASSESGQGNYGYTF
TRBV6-6	TRBD1	-	TRBJ1-1	TGTGCCAGCGCCCAGAGGCCCCGGCCAGGGGGTACTGAAGCTTTCTTT	CASAQRPRPGGTEAFF
TRBV7-8	-	-	TRBJ2-7	TGTGCCAGCAGCTCAGGGGTTAGATTTAGCGAGCAGTACTTC	CASSSGVRFSEQYF
TRBV7-3	-	-	TRBJ1-1	TGTGCCAGCAGCCCTCGGGTGAACACTGAAGCTTTCTTT	CASSPRVNTEAFF
TRBV28	-	-	TRBJ1-4	TGTGCCAGCAGTTTGGAGCAGGGATTGGGAACTAATGAAAAACTGTTTTTT	CASSLEQGLGTNEKLFF
TRBV4-1	TRBD1	-	TRBJ2-7	TGCGCCAGCAGCCACCTCCCGATGCGAGGGACAGGAGTTTACGAGCAGTACTTC	CASSHLPMRGTGVYEQYF
TRBV5-8	-	once	TRBJ1-2	TGTGCCAGCAGCGCCGGACAGAGGGACTATGGCTACACCTTC	CASSAGQRDYGYTF